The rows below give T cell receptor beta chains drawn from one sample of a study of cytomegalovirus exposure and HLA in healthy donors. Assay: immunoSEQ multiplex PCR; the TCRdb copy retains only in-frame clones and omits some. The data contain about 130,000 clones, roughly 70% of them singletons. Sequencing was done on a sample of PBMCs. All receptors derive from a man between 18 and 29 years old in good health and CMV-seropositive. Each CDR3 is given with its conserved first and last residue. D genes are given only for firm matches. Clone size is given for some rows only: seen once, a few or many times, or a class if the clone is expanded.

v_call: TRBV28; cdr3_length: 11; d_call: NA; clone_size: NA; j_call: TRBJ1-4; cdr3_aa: CASSFSEKLFF; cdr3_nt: TGTGCCAGCAGTTTTAGTGAAAAACTGTTTTTT
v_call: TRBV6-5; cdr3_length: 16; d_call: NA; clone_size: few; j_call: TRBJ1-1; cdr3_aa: CASSFRRRISNTEAFF; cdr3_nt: TGTGCCAGCAGTTTTAGACGGAGGATTTCGAACACTGAAGCTTTCTTT
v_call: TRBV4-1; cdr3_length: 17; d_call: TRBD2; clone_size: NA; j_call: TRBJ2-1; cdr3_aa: CASSQGSGGASYNEQFF; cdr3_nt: TGCGCCAGCAGCCAGGGTAGCGGGGGGGCCTCCTACAATGAGCAGTTCTTC
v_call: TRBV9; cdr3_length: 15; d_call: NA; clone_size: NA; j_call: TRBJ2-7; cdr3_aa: CASSVHSGQSYEQYF; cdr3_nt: TGTGCCAGCAGCGTACATTCCGGACAGAGCTACGAGCAGTACTTC
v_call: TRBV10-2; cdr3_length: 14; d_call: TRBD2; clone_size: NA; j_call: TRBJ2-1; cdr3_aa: CASRLAGEENEQFF; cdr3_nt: TGCGCCAGCAGACTAGCGGGAGAGGAGAATGAGCAGTTCTTC
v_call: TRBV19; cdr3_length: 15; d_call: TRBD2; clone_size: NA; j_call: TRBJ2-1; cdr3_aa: CASSTGTSAYNEQFF; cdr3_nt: TGTGCCAGTAGTACCGGGACTAGCGCCTACAATGAGCAGTTCTTC
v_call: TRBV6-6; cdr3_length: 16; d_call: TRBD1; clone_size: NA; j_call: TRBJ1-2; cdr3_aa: CASSHPPGTGGYGYTF; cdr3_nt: TGTGCCAGCAGCCATCCCCCCGGGACAGGGGGTTATGGCTACACCTTC
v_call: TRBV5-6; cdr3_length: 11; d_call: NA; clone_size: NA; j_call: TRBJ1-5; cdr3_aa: CASSFRWPQHF; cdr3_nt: TGTGCCAGCAGCTTCAGGTGGCCCCAGCATTTT
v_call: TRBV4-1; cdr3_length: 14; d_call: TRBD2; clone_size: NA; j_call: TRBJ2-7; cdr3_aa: CASSQSLAGLEQYF; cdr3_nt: TGCGCCAGCAGCCAGTCCCTAGCGGGATTGGAGCAGTACTTC
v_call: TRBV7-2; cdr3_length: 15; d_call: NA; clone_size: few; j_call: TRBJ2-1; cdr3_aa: CASSFRGRFENEQFF; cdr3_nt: TGTGCCAGCAGCTTCCGAGGCAGATTTGAGAATGAGCAGTTCTTC
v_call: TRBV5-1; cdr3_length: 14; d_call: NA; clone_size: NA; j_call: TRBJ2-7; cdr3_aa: CASSIEDMTYEQYF; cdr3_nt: TGCGCCAGCAGCATAGAGGACATGACCTACGAGCAGTACTTC
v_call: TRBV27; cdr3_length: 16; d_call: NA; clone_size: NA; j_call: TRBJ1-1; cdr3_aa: CASSLLGGRMNTEAFF; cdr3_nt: TGTGCCAGCAGTTTATTGGGCGGGCGGATGAACACTGAAGCTTTCTTT
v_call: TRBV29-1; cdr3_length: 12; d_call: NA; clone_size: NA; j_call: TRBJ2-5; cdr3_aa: CSVSADQETQYF; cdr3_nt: TGCAGCGTTTCGGCGGATCAAGAGACCCAGTACTTC
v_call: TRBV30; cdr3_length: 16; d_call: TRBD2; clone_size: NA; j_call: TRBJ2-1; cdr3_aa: CAWSVNSPGGYNEQFF; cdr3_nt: TGTGCCTGGAGTGTAAATTCCCCGGGGGGCTACAATGAGCAGTTCTTC
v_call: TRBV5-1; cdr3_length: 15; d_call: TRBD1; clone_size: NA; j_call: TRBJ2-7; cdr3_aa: CASSLVAQGGYEQYF; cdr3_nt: TGCGCCAGCAGCTTGGTAGCACAGGGGGGCTACGAGCAGTACTTC
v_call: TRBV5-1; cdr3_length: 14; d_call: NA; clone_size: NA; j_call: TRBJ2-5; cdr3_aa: CASSLLGGDETQYF; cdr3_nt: TGCGCCAGCAGCTTGTTAGGAGGGGACGAGACCCAGTACTTC
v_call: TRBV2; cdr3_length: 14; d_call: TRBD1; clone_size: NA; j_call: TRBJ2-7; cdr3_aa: CASSEGTGVGEQYF; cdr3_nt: TGTGCCAGCAGTGAAGGGACAGGGGTAGGTGAGCAGTACTTC
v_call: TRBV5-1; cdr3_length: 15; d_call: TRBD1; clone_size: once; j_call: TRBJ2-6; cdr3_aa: CASSEGDRGVNVLTF; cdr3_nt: TGCGCCAGCAGCGAGGGGGACAGGGGGGTCAACGTCCTGACTTTC
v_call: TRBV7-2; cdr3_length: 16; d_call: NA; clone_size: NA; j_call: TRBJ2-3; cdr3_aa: CASSLRFGGTVGTQYF; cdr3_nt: TGTGCCAGCAGCTTAAGGTTCGGGGGAACGGTGGGTACGCAGTATTTT
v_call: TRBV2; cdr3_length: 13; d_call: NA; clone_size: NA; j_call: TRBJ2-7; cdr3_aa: CASIPRGLYEQYF; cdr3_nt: TGTGCCAGCATTCCCAGGGGTCTCTACGAGCAGTACTTC
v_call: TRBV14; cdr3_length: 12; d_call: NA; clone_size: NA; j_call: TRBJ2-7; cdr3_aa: CASSPQWYEQYF; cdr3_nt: TGTGCCAGCAGCCCTCAGTGGTACGAGCAGTACTTC
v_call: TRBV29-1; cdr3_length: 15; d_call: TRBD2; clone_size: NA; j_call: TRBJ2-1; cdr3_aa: CSVEGGSGLYNEQFF; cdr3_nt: TGCAGCGTTGAAGGTGGTAGCGGGCTCTACAATGAGCAGTTCTTC
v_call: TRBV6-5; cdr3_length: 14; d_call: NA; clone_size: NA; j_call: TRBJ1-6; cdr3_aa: CASSPARFSSPLHF; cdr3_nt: TGTGCCAGCAGCCCTGCCAGGTTCAGTTCACCCCTCCACTTT
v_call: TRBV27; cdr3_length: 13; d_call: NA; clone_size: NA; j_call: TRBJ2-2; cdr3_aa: CASISAGAGELFF; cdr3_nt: TGTGCCAGCATTAGCGCTGGGGCCGGGGAGCTGTTTTTT
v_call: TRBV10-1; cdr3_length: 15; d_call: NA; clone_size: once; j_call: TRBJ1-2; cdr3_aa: CASSVRDMSGYGYTF; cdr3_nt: TGCGCCAGCAGTGTCCGGGACATGTCTGGCTATGGCTACACCTTC
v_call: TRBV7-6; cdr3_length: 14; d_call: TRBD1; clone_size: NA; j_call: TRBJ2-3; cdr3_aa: CASSWDRAGREWYF; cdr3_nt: TGTGCCAGCAGCTGGGACAGGGCGGGTCGGGAGTGGTATTTT
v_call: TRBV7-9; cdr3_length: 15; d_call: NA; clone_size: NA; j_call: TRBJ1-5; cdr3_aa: CASSPGQFRDQPQHF; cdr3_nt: TGTGCCAGCAGCCCTGGACAGTTCAGGGATCAGCCCCAGCATTTT
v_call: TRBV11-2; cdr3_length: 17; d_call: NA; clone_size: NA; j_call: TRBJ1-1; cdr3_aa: CASSSPHGVGLNTEAFF; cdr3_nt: TGTGCCAGCAGCTCACCCCACGGGGTGGGTTTGAACACTGAAGCTTTCTTT